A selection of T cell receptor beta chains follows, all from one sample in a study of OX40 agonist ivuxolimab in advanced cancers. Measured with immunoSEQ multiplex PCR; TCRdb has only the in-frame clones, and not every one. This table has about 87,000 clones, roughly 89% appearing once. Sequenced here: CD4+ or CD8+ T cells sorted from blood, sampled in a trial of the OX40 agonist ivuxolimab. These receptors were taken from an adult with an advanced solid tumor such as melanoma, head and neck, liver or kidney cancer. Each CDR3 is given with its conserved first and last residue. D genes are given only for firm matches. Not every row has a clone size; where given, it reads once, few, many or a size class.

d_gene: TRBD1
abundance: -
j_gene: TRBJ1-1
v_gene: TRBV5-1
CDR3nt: TGCGCCAGCAGCCCCGGACAGGTCTTACGAAGGACTGAAGCTTTCTTT
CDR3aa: CASSPGQVLRRTEAFF

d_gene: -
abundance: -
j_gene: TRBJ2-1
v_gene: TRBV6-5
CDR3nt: TGTGCCAGCAGGCCACAGGGCACAAACAATGAGCAGTTCTTC
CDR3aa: CASRPQGTNNEQFF

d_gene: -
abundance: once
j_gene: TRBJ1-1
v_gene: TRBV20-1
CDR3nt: TGCAGTGCTTTTCCGGGAGCTGAAGCTTTCTTT
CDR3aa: CSAFPGAEAFF

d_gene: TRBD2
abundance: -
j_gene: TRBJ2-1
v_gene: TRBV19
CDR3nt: TGTGCCAGTAGTATGGCAAGCGGGAGGGCCGTCTACAATGAGCAGTTCTTC
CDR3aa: CASSMASGRAVYNEQFF

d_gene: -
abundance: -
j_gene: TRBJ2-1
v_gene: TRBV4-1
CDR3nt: TGCGCCAGCATGAACACGTGGAATGAGCAGTTCTTC
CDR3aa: CASMNTWNEQFF

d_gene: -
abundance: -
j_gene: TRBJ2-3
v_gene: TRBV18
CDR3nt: TGTGCCAGCTCACCATTAGGCGGAACCACAGATACGCAGTATTTT
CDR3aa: CASSPLGGTTDTQYF

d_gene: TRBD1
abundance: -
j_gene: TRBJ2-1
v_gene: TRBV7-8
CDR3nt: TGTGCCAGCAGCTTAGCGACAGGGGAGGCTGAGCAGTTCTTC
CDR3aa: CASSLATGEAEQFF

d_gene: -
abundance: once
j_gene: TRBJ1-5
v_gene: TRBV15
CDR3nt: TGTGCCACCAGCAGAGATCCACGGGAAAGAAGCAATCAGCCCCAGCATTTT
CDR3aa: CATSRDPRERSNQPQHF

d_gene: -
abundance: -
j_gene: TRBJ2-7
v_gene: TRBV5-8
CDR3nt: TGTGCCAGCAGGCGGCTTTCCTACGAGCAGTACTTC
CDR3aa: CASRRLSYEQYF

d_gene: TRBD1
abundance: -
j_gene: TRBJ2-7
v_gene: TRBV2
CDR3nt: TGTGCCGGGGACAGGGGAAACTACGAGCAGTACTTC
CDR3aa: CAGDRGNYEQYF

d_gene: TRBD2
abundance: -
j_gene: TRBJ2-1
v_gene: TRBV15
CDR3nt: TGTGCCACCAGCAGAGATTTAAGGCTAGCGGATTACAATGAGCAGTTCTTC
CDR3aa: CATSRDLRLADYNEQFF

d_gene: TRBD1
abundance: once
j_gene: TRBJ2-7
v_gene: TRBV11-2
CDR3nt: TGTGCCAGCAGCTTTGAGGGGGCGAGGGAGCAGTACTTC
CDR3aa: CASSFEGAREQYF

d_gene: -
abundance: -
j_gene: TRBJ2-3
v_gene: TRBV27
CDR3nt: TGTGCCAGCAGTTTAAGGTCGGGTACGCAGTATTTT
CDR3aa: CASSLRSGTQYF

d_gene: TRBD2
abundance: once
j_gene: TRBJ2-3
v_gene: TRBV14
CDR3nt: TGTGCCAGCAGCCAAGAAGGGGGACTAGCGGCTAGCACAGATACGCAGTATTTT
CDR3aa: CASSQEGGLAASTDTQYF

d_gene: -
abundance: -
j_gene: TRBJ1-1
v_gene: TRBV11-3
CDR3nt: TGTGCCAGCACCCCCGCCCAGGGGTTGAACACTGAAGCTTTCTTT
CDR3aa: CASTPAQGLNTEAFF

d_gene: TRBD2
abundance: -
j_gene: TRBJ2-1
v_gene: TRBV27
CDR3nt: TGTGCCAGCAGTTTACGCCGACTAGCGGGTCTAGGTAGTGAGCAGTTCTTC
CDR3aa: CASSLRRLAGLGSEQFF

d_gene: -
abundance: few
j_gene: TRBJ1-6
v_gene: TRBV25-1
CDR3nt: TGTGCCAGCAGTGGCGGGACGGTTAATTCACCCCTCCACTTT
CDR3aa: CASSGGTVNSPLHF

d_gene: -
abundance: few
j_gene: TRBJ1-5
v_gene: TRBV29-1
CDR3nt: TGCAGCGTTTCTGAGGGGCATGGCAATCAGCCCCAGCATTTT
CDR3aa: CSVSEGHGNQPQHF

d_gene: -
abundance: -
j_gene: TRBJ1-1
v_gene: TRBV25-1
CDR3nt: TGTGCCAGCAGTGGCCCCCGGGGTCGAAACACTGAAGCTTTCTTT
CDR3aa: CASSGPRGRNTEAFF

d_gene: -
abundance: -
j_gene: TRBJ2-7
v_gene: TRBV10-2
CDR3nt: TGCGCCAGCAGTCCCCGGCTGGGGCAGTACTTC
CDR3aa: CASSPRLGQYF

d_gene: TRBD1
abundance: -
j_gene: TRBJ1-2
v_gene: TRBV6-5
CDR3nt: TGTGCCAGCACTGTAACCAGGGGGGCCTTCGGGGGCTACACCTTC
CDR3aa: CASTVTRGAFGGYTF

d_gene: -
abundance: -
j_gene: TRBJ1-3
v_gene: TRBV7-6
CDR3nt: TGTGCCAGCAGCTTAGAGTTATCTGGACGGACATCTGGAAACACCATATATTTT
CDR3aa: CASSLELSGRTSGNTIYF